The TCR beta chain described here comes from a study of T-cell reconstitution after alpha-beta-depleted transplantation in children. The authors prepared the TCRbeta library with unique molecular identifiers. TCRdb re-called the PCR reads through MiXCR, storing one row per CDR3 protein. The sample has approximately 200,000 distinct CDR3 sequences; approximately 6% are singletons. Germline V lookup: CDR1 ENHRY, CDR2 SYGVKD. V lost 8 bases to trimming and J lost 3 bases, with 14 bases between them. The CDR3 is 13 amino acids. This clonotype was seen repeatedly, ten times or more. This sequence joins TRBV10-3 and TRBJ2-7; D is undetermined. The receptor was isolated from a girl under two years old with combined immunodeficiency, due to receive a stem cell transplant. Sequenced here: PBMCs, sampled before TCRalphabeta/CD19-depleted stem cell transplant. The CDR3: CAICAVADYEQYF. DNA for the CDR3: TGTGCCATCTGCGCCGTCGCGGACTACGAGCAGTACTTC.